These T cell receptor beta chains were read from a single sample in a study of response to subunit inactivated influenza vaccine. TCRdb processed the RT-PCR reads anew with MiXCR; each CDR3 protein has one entry. Of approximately 500,000 distinct CDR3 sequences detected, 11% to 15% appear once; the ten largest clones hold roughly 10%. This specimen was PBMCs from blood, taken approximately 12 days after vaccination. The receptors come from a man in his forties or fifties who received an inactivated influenza vaccine. CDR3s leave out the opening cysteine and the closing phenylalanine or tryptophan. Rows give clone size only sometimes, using once, few, many, or a class for an expanded clone.

abundance | v_gene | CDR3aa
few | TRBV5-6 | ASSLLGDGTGELF
NA | TRBV5-5 | ASSLPLYSGNTIY
NA | TRBV6-2/TRBV6-3 | ASSLYLYEQY
few | TRBV5-1 | ASSPSGGVRGETQY
few | TRBV5-1 | ASNQGQGNSPLH
few | TRBV6-8 | ASSYSTQWGLAKNIQY
few | TRBV6-2/TRBV6-3 | ASRPWAVAASSYEQY
few | TRBV2 | ASSQTGKASNQPQH
NA | TRBV7-2 | ASSATSGLNEQF
few | TRBV6-1 | ASRTTVQETQY
few | TRBV6-2/TRBV6-3 | ASSESGLITQY
NA | TRBV5-1 | ASSLGPASNEQF
few | TRBV29-1 | SAEGLAGVNEQF
many | TRBV29-1 | SVERGRGYGYT
many | TRBV4-3 | ASSQDTGGRTTEAF
NA | TRBV4-2 | ASSQEGGGNTGELF
many | TRBV7-8 | ASSFGTVNQPQH
NA | TRBV6-5 | ASSYPGDRVAHNEQF
NA | TRBV28 | ASSLPGGITEAF
few | TRBV7-2 | ASSHDPGLPSTDTQY
few | TRBV5-1 | ASSSLSGRAGNEQF
few | TRBV6-1 | ASSEARVDRGISGELF
NA | TRBV6-2/TRBV6-3 | ASSYGGAPYNEQF
NA | TRBV29-1 | STSSGIQHNEQF